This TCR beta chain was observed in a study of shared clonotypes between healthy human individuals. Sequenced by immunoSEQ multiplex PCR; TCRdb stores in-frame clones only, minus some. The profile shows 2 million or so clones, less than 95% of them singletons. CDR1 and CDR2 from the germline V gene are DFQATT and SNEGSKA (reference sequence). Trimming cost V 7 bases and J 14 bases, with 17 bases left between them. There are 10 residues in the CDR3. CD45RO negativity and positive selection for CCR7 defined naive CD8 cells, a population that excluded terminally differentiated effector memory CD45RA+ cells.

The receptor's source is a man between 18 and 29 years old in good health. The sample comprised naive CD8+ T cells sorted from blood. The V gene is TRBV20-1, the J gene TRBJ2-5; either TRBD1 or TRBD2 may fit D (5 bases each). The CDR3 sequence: CSVGRDGPYF. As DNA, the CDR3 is TGCAGTGTTGGCCGGGACGGGCCTTACTTC.